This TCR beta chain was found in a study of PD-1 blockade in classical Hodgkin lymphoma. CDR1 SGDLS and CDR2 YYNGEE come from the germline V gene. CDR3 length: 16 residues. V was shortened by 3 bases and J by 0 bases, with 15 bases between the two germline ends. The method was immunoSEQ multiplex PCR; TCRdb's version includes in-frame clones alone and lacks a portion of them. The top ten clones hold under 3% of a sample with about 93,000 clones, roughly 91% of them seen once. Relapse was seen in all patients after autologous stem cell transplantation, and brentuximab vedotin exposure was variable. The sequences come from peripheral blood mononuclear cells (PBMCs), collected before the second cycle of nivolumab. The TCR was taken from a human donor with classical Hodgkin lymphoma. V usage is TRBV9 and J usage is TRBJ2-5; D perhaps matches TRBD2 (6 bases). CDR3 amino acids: CASSAKSPGDQETQYF. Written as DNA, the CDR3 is TGTGCCAGCAGCGCAAAGAGTCCGGGAGACCAAGAGACCCAGTACTTC. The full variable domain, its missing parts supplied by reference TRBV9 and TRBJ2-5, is DSGVTQTPKHLITATGQRVTLRCSPRSGDLSVYWYQQSLDQGLQFLIQYYNGEERAKGNILERFSAQQFPDLHSELNLSSLELGDSALYFCASSAKSPGDQETQYFGPGTRLLVL.